This entry lists 23 T cell receptor beta chains sequenced from one sample in a study of T-cell memory formation after mild COVID-19. From the 5' RACE reads, TCRdb called clonotypes with MiXCR, one entry per CDR3 protein. The sample lists roughly 250,000 distinct CDR3 sequences, about a sixth seen once, with around 3.8% in the top ten. Sequencing used PBMCs or a T cell subset sorted from them (not recorded which). Every receptor here comes from a man younger than 35 who had mild COVID-19 (a few samples of this study predate the infection). Cell type and time point are not known.

This chain connects TRBV4-3 to TRBJ2-3; possibly TRBD2 for D (5 bases). CDR3 length: 17 amino acids. CDR1 and CDR2 (germline): LGHNA, YSLEER. The V end was cut by 0 bases, the J end by 1 base, with 14 bases between. DNA for the CDR3: TGCGCCAGCAGCCAAGATTACCGGGGTCCACGCACAGATACGCAGTATTTT. Translation gives CASSQDYRGPRTDTQYF.

The chain has TRBV5-5 and TRBJ1-1, with a weak D call TRBD1 (6 bases). The V end lost 4 bases, the J end lost 1 base, and 14 bases lay between the germline ends. The germline V gene encodes CDR1 SGHKS and CDR2 YYEKEE (reference sequence). The CDR3 totals 15 residues. In DNA, the CDR3 is TGTGCCAGCAGCGCCTCAGGGGACGCGAACACTGAAGCTTTCTTT. Its translation: CASSASGDANTEAFF.

This clonotype has just a few counts. The chain's CDR3 is CASSYSTAFANEQFF. The CDR3 region has the DNA TGCGCCAGCAGCTACTCTACGGCGTTTGCGAATGAGCAGTTCTTC. The J gene is TRBJ2-1, the V gene TRBV5-1; no firm D call. The germline V gene encodes CDR1 SGHRS and CDR2 YFSETQ. This CDR3 spans 15 amino acids. Deletions cut 3 bases from V and 7 bases from J, with 17 bases between.

This clonotype was detected only a few times. The chain couples TRBV6-5 to TRBJ1-6, with a possible D match to TRBD1 (5 bases). The CDR3 contains 14 residues. The V gene lost 3 bases and the J gene lost 11 bases, with 14 bases spanning the gap. Germline V gene data show CDR1 as MNHEY and CDR2 as SVGAGI. The CDR3 loop reads CASSYSGEDAPLHF. The CDR3, as DNA: TGTGCCAGCAGTTATTCGGGGGAGGACGCACCCCTCCACTTT.

This clonotype was recorded at least ten times. The chain couples TRBV7-2 to TRBJ2-1; D may be TRBD1 or TRBD2 (5 bases each). Germline V lookup: CDR1 SGHTA, CDR2 FQGNSA. This CDR3 has 15 amino acids. Trimming pared 5 bases from V and 3 bases from J, leaving 14 bases between. The CDR3 DNA follows: TGTGCCAGCAGCGCAGTTGGGGGATTCTACAATGAGCAGTTCTTC. Translated, it gives CASSAVGGFYNEQFF.

The J gene is TRBJ2-7, the V gene TRBV20-1; D is uncertain. This CDR3 has 12 amino acids. Germline V lookup: CDR1 DFQATT, CDR2 SNEGSKA (reference sequence). V lost 3 bases and J lost 2, with 8 bases in between. The CDR3 sequence: CSASGNAYEQYF. The CDR3 DNA reads as TGCAGTGCTAGCGGAAATGCCTACGAGCAGTACTTC.

Only a few counts were recorded for this clonotype. The chain recombines TRBV10-3 with TRBJ1-2, with 7 bases identical to TRBD1. V was clipped by 9 bases and J by 8 bases; unmatched bases: 15. The CDR3 is 14 residues long. Germline V gives CDR1 ENHRY, CDR2 SYGVKD. This chain's CDR3 is CAITSGQADIGYTF. DNA for the CDR3: TGTGCCATTACAAGTGGACAGGCGGATATCGGCTACACCTTC.

This sequence joins TRBV9 and TRBJ1-2; 7 nucleotides match TRBD1. The CDR3 extends over 13 amino acids. V lost 4 bases to trimming and J lost 5 bases; unmatched junction nucleotides: 5. The V gene's germline CDR1 is SGDLS and CDR2 YYNGEE. The CDR3 DNA is TGTGCCAGCAGCCAGACAGGGCGATATGGCTACACCTTC. This translates into CASSQTGRYGYTF.

This clonotype was detected only a few times. V and J are TRBV7-9 and TRBJ2-7, with D possibly being TRBD1 (6 bases). Trimming took 5 bases from V and 6 from J, leaving 23 bases between them. This CDR3 contains 16 residues. Germline values: CDR1 SEHNR, CDR2 FQNEAQ (reference sequence). In DNA, the CDR3 is TGTGCCAGCAGCCCCGCCGCGACTCCGTGGGGGCGCGAGCAGTACTTC. Translation gives CASSPAATPWGREQYF.

The V call is TRBV7-9, the J call TRBJ2-5, with D perhaps matching TRBD1 (6 bases). Germline V lookup: CDR1 SEHNR, CDR2 FQNEAQ (reference sequence). V lost 2 bases to trimming and J lost 6 bases, with 13 bases between them. CDR3 length: 14 residues. The CDR3 DNA follows: TGTGCCAGCAGCTTACGACAGGCCGTACAGACCCAGTACTTC. It encodes CASSLRQAVQTQYF.

This clonotype was picked up many times. The chain links TRBV7-2 to TRBJ2-1, with D tentatively TRBD1 (5 bases). V lost 3 bases and J 9 bases, leaving 18 bases between the germline ends. CDR3 length equals 15 residues. In germline, CDR1 is SGHTA, CDR2 FQGNSA. This CDR3 reads CASSFQPDIYSEQFF. CDR3 DNA: TGTGCCAGCAGCTTTCAACCGGACATCTATAGTGAGCAGTTCTTC.

Ten or more counts support this clonotype. The chain joins TRBV18 to TRBJ1-5; D uncertain. There are 14 residues in the CDR3. The V end was cut by 4 bases, the J end by 3 bases, with 10 bases between. Germline V gene lookup returns CDR1 KGHSH and CDR2 LQKENI. The DNA for the CDR3 is TGTGCCAGCTCACTGGGCAGCTACAATCAGCCCCAGCATTTT. Translated, it gives CASSLGSYNQPQHF.

In its sample, this clonotype was seen a few times. V usage is TRBV5-1 and J usage is TRBJ2-3, with a weak D call TRBD1 (5 bases). Trimming removed 0 bases from V and 4 bases from J, with 9 bases in between. Germline assignment: CDR1 SGHRS and CDR2 YFSETQ. The CDR3 is made up of 14 amino acids. CDR3 sequence: CASSLVQGPDTQYF. The CDR3 DNA follows: TGCGCCAGCAGCTTGGTGCAGGGCCCAGATACGCAGTATTTT.

This clonotype was seen ten or more times. The chain has TRBV7-2 and TRBJ2-5, with TRBD1 identical over 7 bases. The CDR3 consists of 14 residues. Germline assignment: CDR1 SGHTA and CDR2 FQGNSA. J was trimmed by 7 bases and V by 5 bases; bases with no gene match: 10. The CDR3 spells CASSVLGGRGTQYF. The CDR3 DNA is TGTGCCAGCAGCGTTCTAGGGGGCAGGGGGACCCAGTACTTC.

The V and J genes are TRBV20-1 and TRBJ2-7; 11 bases are shared with TRBD1. The V segment lost 6 bases and the J segment 4 bases; nucleotides outside the gene matches: 5. CDR1 and CDR2 from the germline V gene are DFQATT and SNEGSKA (reference sequence). CDR3 length equals 13 residues. This CDR3 is CSARTGGRYEQYV. CDR3 DNA sequence: TGCAGTGCACGGACAGGGGGCCGATACGAGCAGTACGTC.

The chain has TRBV15 and TRBJ1-2; D unresolved. The V and J ends lost 0 bases and 4 bases respectively, with 6 bases between them. Germline V lookup: CDR1 LNHNV, CDR2 YYDKDF (reference sequence). This CDR3 region has 13 residues. This CDR3 reads CATSRDRLYGYTF. For the CDR3, the DNA is TGTGCCACCAGCAGAGACAGGCTCTATGGCTACACCTTC.

This clonotype was counted between two and nine times. V gene TRBV7-2 combines with J gene TRBJ2-1, with D tentatively TRBD1 (6 bases). Trimming removed 5 bases from V and 6 bases from J, with 17 bases in between. CDR3 length equals 15 residues. Germline V gene sequence: CDR1 SGHTA, CDR2 FQGNSA. CDR3 coding DNA: TGTGCCAGCAGCCAGTGGGACATAATAGGCAATGAGCAGTTCTTC. This sequence encodes CASSQWDIIGNEQFF.

Concerning this clonotype itself: The junction departs from the called germline gene at one end, perhaps through a read error. J is TRBJ2-2 and V is TRBV7-7; D remains ambiguous. Germline V gene data show CDR1 as SSHAT and CDR2 as FNYEAQ (reference sequence). This CDR3 contains 13 residues. The CDR3 DNA is TGTGCTAGCAGCTCCGAATTCACCGGGGAGCTGTTTTTT. Its protein is CASSSEFTGELFF.

This clonotype came up a few times. V and J are TRBV12-3 or TRBV12-4 and TRBJ2-1; D uncertain. Trimming took 5 bases from V and 2 from J, leaving 10 bases between them. This CDR3 has 14 residues. This CDR3 reads CASSGGRTYNEQFF. The CDR3 DNA sequence: TGTGCCAGCAGTGGTGGCAGGACCTACAATGAGCAGTTCTTC.

This clonotype was counted ten times or more. The chain has TRBV5-1 and TRBJ2-1, with TRBD1 matching over 8 bases. There are 14 residues in the CDR3. The V and J ends lost 0 bases and 6 bases, in that order; junction bases with no gene match: 2. The germline gives CDR1 SGHRS, CDR2 YFSETQ. The CDR3 is CASSLDGQGNEQFF. The CDR3 bases are TGCGCCAGCAGCTTGGACGGACAGGGCAATGAGCAGTTCTTC.

There are a few counts of this clonotype. The chain combines TRBV7-2 with TRBJ1-1; 7 bases are shared with TRBD1. Germline CDR1 reads SGHTA; CDR2 reads FQGNSA. V lost 5 bases and J lost 4; bases outside the gene matches: 1. The CDR3 is made up of 12 amino acids. For the CDR3, the DNA is TGTGCCAGCAGCGACAGGGTCACTGAAGCTTTCTTT. It yields the protein CASSDRVTEAFF.

This clonotype has only a few counts. V usage is TRBV18 and J usage is TRBJ1-3; 7 positions match TRBD1. V gave up 5 bases and J gave up 6 bases; unmatched junction bases: 4. CDR3 length: 13 amino acids. The germline gives CDR1 KGHSH, CDR2 LQKENI. The CDR3 DNA reads TGTGCCAGCTCAGAGGGACAGAAAAACACCATATATTTT. Translated: CASSEGQKNTIYF.

The rearrangement uses TRBV27 and TRBJ1-1; TRBD1 might be the D (6 bases). Trimming cost V 6 bases and J 3 bases, with 14 bases left between them. Looked up from germline, CDR1 is MNHEY and CDR2 is SMNVEV (reference sequence). The length of the CDR3 is 14 residues. The CDR3 bases are TGTGCCAGCAGCTCGCGGGGGGCGGACACTGAAGCTTTCTTT. It yields the protein CASSSRGADTEAFF.